This TCR beta chain was documented in a study of blood T cells in healthy people across ages. This CDR3 region has 16 residues. V was pared by 0 bases and J by 1 base, with 2 bases of the junction left unmatched. The germline CDR1 and CDR2 sequences are SGHTA and FQGNSA. Then a second PCR, running about 7 to 11 cycles, was carried out with a sample-barcoded 5' primer and a J-beta primer mix. From the 5' RACE reads, TCRdb called clonotypes with MiXCR, one entry per CDR3 protein. The sample gives about 2 million distinct CDR3 sequences, around 48% of which show up once; around 2.1% is in the top ten. Sequencing used blood. The V gene is TRBV7-2, the J gene TRBJ2-5; 10 nucleotides match TRBD2. The TCR comes from a woman in her thirties or forties in good health. The CDR3 sequence is CASSLAERGGQETQYF. The CDR3 DNA reads as TGTGCCAGCAGCTTAGCGGAGCGGGGGGGCCAAGAGACCCAGTACTTC. The full variable domain, in which reference TRBV7-2 and TRBJ2-5 provide the parts outside the CDR3, is GAGVSQSPSNKVTEKGKDVELRCDPISGHTALYWYRQSLGQGLEFLIYFQGNSAPDKSGLPSDRFSAERTGGSVSTLTIQRTQQEDSAVYLCASSLAERGGQETQYFGPGTRLLVL.